This T cell receptor beta chain is from a study of CXCR3-negative and CXCR3-positive naive CD8 T cells. Study-level findings and limits: In CXCR3-positive naive cells, the TRB CDR3s were more hydrophobic than in CXCR3-negative naive cells.

The CDR3 is 14 amino acids. CDR1 is MDHEN and CDR2 is SYDVKM in the germline V gene. Regarding this clonotype: Its antigen is unidentified.

UMI labels and 5' RACE were used to prepare the TRB cDNA libraries. TCRdb reprocessed the 5' RACE reads and reports one entry per CDR3 protein, with no DNA. The specimen's table records approximately 59,000 distinct CDR3 sequences. Sequenced: naive CXCR3+ CD8+ T cells from blood. Subset defined: CD45RO-CCR7+CD27+CD95- naive CD8+ T cells expressing CXCR3 (TNR3+). The receptor's source is a human donor in good health. Some clones in this sample may be carry-over from other donors' samples. The chain links TRBV28 to TRBJ2-7; TCRdb's assignment of TRBD2 cannot be checked, as there is no DNA. CDR3 protein: CASSSGTSGYEQYF.